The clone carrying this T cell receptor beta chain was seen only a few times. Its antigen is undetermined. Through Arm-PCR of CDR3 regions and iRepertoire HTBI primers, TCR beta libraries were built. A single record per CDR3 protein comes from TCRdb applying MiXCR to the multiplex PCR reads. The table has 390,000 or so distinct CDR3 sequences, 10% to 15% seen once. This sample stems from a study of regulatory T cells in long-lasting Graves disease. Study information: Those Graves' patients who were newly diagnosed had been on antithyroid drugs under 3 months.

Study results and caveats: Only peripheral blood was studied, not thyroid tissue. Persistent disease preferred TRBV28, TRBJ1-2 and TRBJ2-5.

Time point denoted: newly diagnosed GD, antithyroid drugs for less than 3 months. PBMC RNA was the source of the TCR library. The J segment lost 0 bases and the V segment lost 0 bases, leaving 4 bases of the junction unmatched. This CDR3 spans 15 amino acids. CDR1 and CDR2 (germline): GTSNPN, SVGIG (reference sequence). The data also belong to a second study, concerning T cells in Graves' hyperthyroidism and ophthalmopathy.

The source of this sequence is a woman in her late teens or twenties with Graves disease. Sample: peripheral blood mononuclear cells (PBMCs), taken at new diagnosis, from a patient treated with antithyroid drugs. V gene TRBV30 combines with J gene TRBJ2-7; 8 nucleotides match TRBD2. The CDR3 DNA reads TGTGCCTGGAGTGTGGGCGGGGGGAGCTCCTACGAGCAGTACGTC. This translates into CAWSVGGGSSYEQYV.